These T cell receptor beta chains were read from a single sample in a study of beta chain features in type 1 diabetes. TCRdb keeps only in-frame clones here, not all; method: immunoSEQ multiplex PCR. The top ten clones hold approximately 0.44% of a sample with more than 300,000 clones, 8% of them seen once. Sequencing used central memory CD4+ T cells from blood. The receptor set was obtained from a woman under 30 in good health. Both conserved end residues are part of each CDR3. A D gene is named only where the DNA matches it firmly. Rows may omit the clone size; those that give it use once, few, many or a size class.

d_call clone_size j_call v_call cdr3_nt cdr3_aa
NA few TRBJ2-4 TRBV28 TGTGCCAGCAGTCTACAGGGATTAGCCAAAAACATTCAGTACTTC CASSLQGLAKNIQYF
TRBD1 NA TRBJ2-1 TRBV29-1 TGCAGCGTTAAAACCGGGACAGGGGCCTACAATGAGCAGTTCTTC CSVKTGTGAYNEQFF
NA few TRBJ2-3 TRBV29-1 TGCAGCGTTGGGGGAATAGCAGCTGGGGCAGATACGCAGTATTTT CSVGGIAAGADTQYF
NA NA TRBJ2-1 TRBV6-5 TGTGCCAGCAGCGCAATTGGGTACGATGAGCAGTTCTTC CASSAIGYDEQFF
NA few TRBJ2-5 TRBV5-4 TGTGCCAGCAGCCTACTCGGGGGTTCGGAGACCCAGTACTTC CASSLLGGSETQYF
TRBD1 few TRBJ2-3 TRBV9 TGTGCCAGCAACTTAGGACAGGGGAAAGGCACAGATACGCAGTATTTT CASNLGQGKGTDTQYF
NA NA TRBJ2-7 TRBV28 TGTGCCAGCAGTGTCCCCAAGACTAGCTCCTACGAGCAGTACTTC CASSVPKTSSYEQYF
TRBD1 few TRBJ2-1 TRBV28 TGTGCCAGCAGTTTTCTGGCAGGGGGATACAATGAGCAGTTCTTC CASSFLAGGYNEQFF
NA NA TRBJ2-7 TRBV28 TGTGCCAGCACCCGGGCAGGTACCTCCTACGAGCAGTACTTC CASTRAGTSYEQYF
TRBD2 many TRBJ2-3 TRBV7-2 TGTGCCAGCAGCTTATTATACGGGGCGGGAGATCGTCGGGGTACGCAGTATTTT CASSLLYGAGDRRGTQYF
NA NA TRBJ2-3 TRBV27 TGTGCCAGCAGTTTAACGACTTGGCAGAGCACAGATACGCAGTATTTT CASSLTTWQSTDTQYF
NA few TRBJ2-1 TRBV7-9 TGTGCCAGCAGCTTATTTGGTCGAGGAGGTGGTTCCAATGAGCAGTTCTTC CASSLFGRGGGSNEQFF
NA few TRBJ2-7 TRBV4-3 TGCGCCAGCAGCCAAGATCTGTCCGGAGGGACCATCCCATACGAGCAGTACTTC CASSQDLSGGTIPYEQYF
TRBD1 NA TRBJ2-1 TRBV7-3 TGTGCCAGCAGCTCACAACCGGGACAGGGGGGTGAGCAGTTCTTC CASSSQPGQGGEQFF
TRBD2 NA TRBJ2-7 TRBV18 TGTGCCAGCTCAAGAGCGGGGGGCGCGGGCGACGAGCAGTACTTC CASSRAGGAGDEQYF
NA NA TRBJ2-5 TRBV5-1 TGCGCCAGCAGCCAGTCGGGCCAAGAGACCCAGTACTTC CASSQSGQETQYF
NA many TRBJ1-2 TRBV11-2 TGTGCCAGCAGCCCTGACAGCTACTATGGCTACACCTTC CASSPDSYYGYTF
NA NA TRBJ1-3 TRBV6-5 TGTGCCAGCAGACCCAACTCTGGAAACACCATATATTTT CASRPNSGNTIYF
TRBD1 NA TRBJ2-2 TRBV27 TGTGCCAGCAGTTTGCGGACAGGGGTGTCCGGGGAGCTGTTTTTT CASSLRTGVSGELFF
NA NA TRBJ2-2 TRBV7-9 TGTGCCAGCAGCTCACAGGGTAGCACCGGGGAGCTGTTTTTT CASSSQGSTGELFF
NA NA TRBJ1-2 TRBV7-2 TGTGCCAGCAGCCCTAGCGACAGGACCAGCTATGGCTACACCTTC CASSPSDRTSYGYTF
NA many TRBJ2-1 TRBV5-6 TGTGCCAGCTCTCACTGGAGCTCCTACAATGAGCAGTTCTTC CASSHWSSYNEQFF
TRBD1 many TRBJ2-4 TRBV15 TGTGCCACCAGCAGAGCCGGGACAGGGTCAAACATTCAGTACTTC CATSRAGTGSNIQYF
NA NA TRBJ2-5 TRBV9 TGTGCCAGCAGCGCGTACCAGAACCTGGCCGGGACCCAGTACTTC CASSAYQNLAGTQYF
NA NA TRBJ2-1 TRBV6-1 TGTGCCAGCAGTGAGGGGAGTGGGTGGCAGTTCTTC CASSEGSGWQFF
TRBD1 few TRBJ1-5 TRBV2 TGTGCCAGCAGGCTGGGACAGGGCAGCAATCAGCCCCAGCATTTT CASRLGQGSNQPQHF
NA NA TRBJ1-2 TRBV13 TGTGCCAGCAGCTTGGGACCTAACGCTAACTATGGCTACACCTTC CASSLGPNANYGYTF
NA NA TRBJ2-4 TRBV4-3 TGCGCCAGCAGCCATAAAAACACGGGACACGGGTCTGTCATTCAGTACTTC CASSHKNTGHGSVIQYF
NA NA TRBJ1-2 TRBV6-5 TGTGCCAGCAGTTACTCCAACCGGGGGAACTATGGCTACACCTTC CASSYSNRGNYGYTF
NA NA TRBJ1-2 TRBV4-2 TGTGCCAGCAGCCAGGAGAGGGAGACACCCCGCGGCTACACCTTC CASSQERETPRGYTF
NA few TRBJ1-5 TRBV28 TGTGCCAGCAGTCAAAATGGACGGTATAGCAATCAGCCCCAGCATTTT CASSQNGRYSNQPQHF
NA NA TRBJ2-7 TRBV29-1 TGCAGCGTTGAGGGGAGGGGGCTTTACGAGCAGTACTTC CSVEGRGLYEQYF
NA few TRBJ1-4 TRBV19 TGTGCCAGTAGACCTAAGGGTGCAACTAATGAAAAACTGTTTTTT CASRPKGATNEKLFF
NA NA TRBJ1-2 TRBV5-1 TGCGCCAGCAGCTTGACTGGACAGTCGAATGGCTACACCTTC CASSLTGQSNGYTF
TRBD1 NA TRBJ1-5 TRBV6-5 TGTGCCAGCAAGGGGGACAGGGGGCCAAATCAGCCCCAGCATTTT CASKGDRGPNQPQHF
NA few TRBJ2-6 TRBV6-1 TGTGCCAGCAAAGCAACAACGGGGGCCAACGTCCTGACTTTC CASKATTGANVLTF
NA few TRBJ2-4 TRBV7-2 TGTGCCAGCAGCTTAAAACAGGGTACGGCAGCCAAAAACATTCAGTACTTC CASSLKQGTAAKNIQYF
NA NA TRBJ1-2 TRBV28 TGTGCCAGCAGTTTGGATGGGAGCGCTGGTGGCTACACCTTC CASSLDGSAGGYTF
TRBD2 NA TRBJ2-3 TRBV19 TGTGCCAGTAGTATGCAAGCAGCGGGAGGGCCGGCAGATACGCAGTATTTT CASSMQAAGGPADTQYF
NA NA TRBJ1-5 TRBV19 TGTGCCAGTAGTACCCAGTCCAGTCAGCCCCAGCATTTT CASSTQSSQPQHF
NA few TRBJ2-7 TRBV6-6 TGTGCCAGCAGTTTGTACAGGGAGCGCTACGAGCAGTACTTC CASSLYRERYEQYF
NA NA TRBJ2-2 TRBV19 TGTGCCAGTAGTATAGGGCTAGCGAACACCGGGGAGCTGTTTTTT CASSIGLANTGELFF